This T cell receptor beta chain was identified during a study of T-cell memory formation after mild COVID-19 (dated by TCRdb to the early 2020s). For the study in its entirety: TCR sequence clusters from the two donors were largely donor specific. Longitudinal TCRalpha and TCRbeta repertoire sequencing tracked T-cell clones expanding and contracting after mild COVID-19 in two donors. Two young, previously healthy adult volunteers, one female and one male, were included in the cohort.

TCRdb records Illumina NovaSeq 6000 as the sequencer. TCRalpha and TCRbeta cDNA libraries were built by 5'RACE with constant-segment primers, adding sample barcodes and unique molecular identifiers. RNA was extracted from every sample with Trizol reagent. Amplification of the libraries took two PCR steps, and the second step added a second sample barcode plus Illumina TruSeq adapters. Sequencing of libraries was performed on an Illumina NovaSeq with 2 x 150 bp paired-end reads. In the source study's methods: With migec v1.2.7, reads were demultiplexed and then collapsed into UMI-guided consensus sequences. Using mixcr v2.1.11, UMI consensuses were aligned to TRA and TRB V and J templates and then assembled into clonotypes. Expanded or contracted clonotypes were those called significant by both edgeR and NoisET, with noise models trained on biological replicates. For edgeR calls, the thresholds were a false discovery rate-adjusted p below 0.01 and a log2 fold-change of 1. As an exploratory analysis of dynamics, PCA with hierarchical clustering was applied to max-normalized trajectories of the 1000 most abundant clonotypes. The CD4 or CD8 phenotype of responding clones was assigned using the separately sequenced CD4+ and CD8+ repertoires. In TCRdb, the public reads were trimmed at Q25 with fastp and aligned with MiXCR, with productive beta chains retained. Entries that share a CDR3 protein sequence are merged under the most common genes and DNA. It is TCRdb's table, rather than the study itself, that gives the V and J calls and clone size. Within this sample are under 450,000 distinct CDR3 sequences, with around 15% of them counted one time only. Roughly a fifth of the sample lies in the top ten.

The germline ends are 6 bases apart after V is trimmed by 0 bases and J by 4 bases. CDR1 and CDR2 are read off the germline V gene as LGHNA and YSLEER. The CDR3 runs 14 residues from the cysteine to the phenylalanine. Just CDR3 DNA is preserved here, 42 bases in frame from base 1. What the study reported, not specific to this receptor: Balanced CD4/CD8 phenotypes were observed for clones contracting from day 15 to 85, whereas a bias towards CD4+ was observed for a second wave of clones expanding from day 15 to 37. Contracting CD4+ clones were found mainly in CM and EM memory subsets, while CD8+ clones were enriched in EMRA. Only a couple of mild cases were covered by the study, and larger cohorts that include severe cases with pre-infection samples were considered necessary. SARS-CoV-2 specificity was not confirmed for the second-wave clones peaking on day 37. The detection of some responding clones in pre-infection memory suggests that pre-existing cross-reactive memory T cells joined the SARS-CoV-2 response.

With respect to this clonotype: The antigen this receptor binds is unknown. Base quality data are lacking; no much larger clone is found one base away.

PBMCs were isolated by Ficoll-Paque density gradient centrifugation. This sequence uses TRBV4-3 and TRBJ2-2; TRBD2 is a weak D gene call, 5 bases matching. This TCR was sampled from a man aged 18 to 29 who had mild COVID-19 (a few samples of this study predate the infection). The sample titles of this study are shuffled in the database, so cell type and time point are left out; the donor was told from shared clones. The specimen sequenced was PBMCs or a T cell subset sorted from them (not recorded which). CDR3 protein: CASSQEAGTGELFF. The DNA sequence is given as TGCGCCAGCAGCCAAGAGGCGGGCACCGGGGAGCTGTTTTTT.